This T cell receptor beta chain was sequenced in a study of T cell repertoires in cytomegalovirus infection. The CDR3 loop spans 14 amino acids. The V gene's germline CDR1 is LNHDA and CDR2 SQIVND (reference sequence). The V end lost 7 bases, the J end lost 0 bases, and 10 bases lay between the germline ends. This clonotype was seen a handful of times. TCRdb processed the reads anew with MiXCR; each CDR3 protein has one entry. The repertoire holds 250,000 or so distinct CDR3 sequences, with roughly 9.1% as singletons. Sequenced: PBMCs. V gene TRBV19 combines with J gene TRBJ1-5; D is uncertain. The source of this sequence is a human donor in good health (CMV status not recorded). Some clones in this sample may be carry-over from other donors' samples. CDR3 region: CASTGGISNQPQHF. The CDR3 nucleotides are TGTGCCAGTACCGGAGGGATTAGCAATCAGCCCCAGCATTTT.